Listed below are T cell receptor beta chains from one sample, sequenced in a study of blood T cells in healthy people across ages. From the 5' RACE reads, TCRdb called clonotypes with MiXCR, one entry per CDR3 protein. The sample has about 1,400,000 distinct CDR3 sequences, around 59% seen once. Sequencing used blood. These TCRs come from a man younger than 35 in good health. CDR3s include the opening cysteine and the closing phenylalanine or tryptophan.

V: TRBV7-9; J: TRBJ2-1; length: 18; CDR3: CASSSTQGLRRSYNEQFF
V: TRBV18; J: TRBJ1-3; length: 15; CDR3: CASSPTVSSGNTIYF
V: TRBV7-2; J: TRBJ2-6; length: 15; CDR3: CASREYFAGANVLTF
V: TRBV12-3/TRBV12-4; J: TRBJ2-1; length: 14; CDR3: CASSLAGGLNEQFF
V: TRBV2; J: TRBJ2-5; length: 13; CDR3: CASSDGPQETQYF
V: TRBV30; J: TRBJ2-3; length: 23; CDR3: CAWRGMGQRESKSPGLPTDTQYF
V: TRBV4-1; J: TRBJ1-2; length: 17; CDR3: CASVPGPGTPSGYGYTF
V: TRBV4-1; J: TRBJ2-1; length: 16; CDR3: CASSQESLEILNEQFF
V: TRBV15; J: TRBJ1-1; length: 16; CDR3: CATSSEPVIGNTEAFF
V: TRBV7-2; J: TRBJ2-5; length: 18; CDR3: CASSPWTSGDTSLETQYF
V: TRBV9; J: TRBJ1-2; length: 14; CDR3: CASSRTSHDYGYTF
V: TRBV6-5; J: TRBJ2-5; length: 15; CDR3: CASSYGLADQETQYF
V: TRBV7-2; J: TRBJ1-1; length: 14; CDR3: CASSLLLQGTEAFF
V: TRBV3-1; J: TRBJ2-1; length: 17; CDR3: CASSQEWGTRVLHEQFF
V: TRBV4-1; J: TRBJ2-1; length: 15; CDR3: CASSPMTGSRDEQFF
V: TRBV20-1; J: -; length: 12; CDR3: CSARAENYEQYF
V: TRBV29-1; J: TRBJ1-2; length: 15; CDR3: CSASGLLSPNYGYTF
V: TRBV4-2; J: TRBJ1-2; length: 14; CDR3: CASSRETVFYGYTF
V: TRBV27; J: TRBJ2-7; length: 12; CDR3: CATRGVTCEQYF
V: TRBV2; J: TRBJ1-2; length: 14; CDR3: CASRPGGKIYGYTF
V: TRBV6-1; J: TRBJ1-2; length: 15; CDR3: CASDFGGSQVYGYTF
V: TRBV6-1; J: TRBJ2-5; length: 10; CDR3: CASSGRGLYF
V: TRBV3-1; J: TRBJ2-3; length: 15; CDR3: CASSWRESRTDTQYF
V: TRBV10-3; J: TRBJ2-1; length: 17; CDR3: CAIRPGQGAADYNEQFF
V: TRBV20-1; J: TRBJ2-3; length: 14; CDR3: CSARGELAGSSQYF
V: TRBV20-1; J: TRBJ2-7; length: 18; CDR3: CSARDPASGTGFSYEQYF
V: TRBV11-2; J: TRBJ2-7; length: 14; CDR3: CASSSIVSFGEQYF
V: TRBV3-1; J: TRBJ1-2; length: 13; CDR3: CASSQTGREGYTF
V: TRBV11-2; J: TRBJ2-5; length: 18; CDR3: CASSLRSGGRVAKETQYF
V: TRBV15; J: TRBJ1-2; length: 15; CDR3: CATSRWTAGGYGYTF
V: TRBV6-6; J: TRBJ1-2; length: 15; CDR3: CASSYQTGQERGYTF
V: TRBV5-1; J: TRBJ1-5; length: 15; CDR3: CASSSDPGGKQPQHF
V: TRBV9; J: TRBJ2-1; length: 15; CDR3: CASSEDGDWGNEQFF
V: TRBV5-1; J: TRBJ1-1; length: 14; CDR3: CASSLVPASTEAFF
V: TRBV4-1; J: TRBJ2-7; length: 14; CDR3: CASSQGGGSYEQYF
V: TRBV4-1; J: TRBJ2-7; length: 16; CDR3: CASSPGTLGISYEQYF
V: TRBV7-9; J: TRBJ2-3; length: 19; CDR3: CASSFSGDSRDSTTDTQYF
V: TRBV4-3; J: TRBJ1-1; length: 14; CDR3: CASSQDRARTEAFF
V: TRBV7-9; J: TRBJ2-5; length: 15; CDR3: CASSTQGGARVTQYF
V: TRBV7-2; J: TRBJ2-1; length: 14; CDR3: CASSWAVGDNEQFF
V: TRBV6-2/TRBV6-3; J: TRBJ2-3; length: 15; CDR3: CASFPGLARPDTQYF
V: TRBV12-3/TRBV12-4; J: TRBJ1-2; length: 13; CDR3: CASGQGASYGYTF
V: TRBV11-3; J: TRBJ2-3; length: 13; CDR3: CASSSSVSDTQYF
V: TRBV12-3/TRBV12-4; J: TRBJ2-7; length: 13; CDR3: CASRSQRGHEQYF
V: TRBV20-1; J: TRBJ2-7; length: 18; CDR3: CSAASAIIGGTNSYEQYF
V: TRBV27; J: TRBJ2-7; length: 18; CDR3: CASSALLAGPHHSYEQYF
V: TRBV27; J: TRBJ2-7; length: 16; CDR3: CASSLSTRSSYNEQYF
V: TRBV30; J: TRBJ2-7; length: 15; CDR3: CAWQPEGLAIIEQYF
V: TRBV6-5; J: TRBJ1-2; length: 15; CDR3: CASSYTQQANYGHTF
V: TRBV2; J: TRBJ1-4; length: 14; CDR3: CASSMGRVREKLFF
V: TRBV7-9; J: -; length: 15; CDR3: CASSPGTGVGNEQFF
V: TRBV7-2; J: TRBJ2-4; length: 16; CDR3: CASSLGPALAKNIQYF
V: TRBV20-1; J: TRBJ1-2; length: 13; CDR3: CSARHQGARGYTF
V: TRBV4-3; J: TRBJ2-3; length: 15; CDR3: CTSSHDYTASDTQYF
V: TRBV20-1; J: TRBJ2-5; length: 13; CDR3: CSASEWVSETQYF